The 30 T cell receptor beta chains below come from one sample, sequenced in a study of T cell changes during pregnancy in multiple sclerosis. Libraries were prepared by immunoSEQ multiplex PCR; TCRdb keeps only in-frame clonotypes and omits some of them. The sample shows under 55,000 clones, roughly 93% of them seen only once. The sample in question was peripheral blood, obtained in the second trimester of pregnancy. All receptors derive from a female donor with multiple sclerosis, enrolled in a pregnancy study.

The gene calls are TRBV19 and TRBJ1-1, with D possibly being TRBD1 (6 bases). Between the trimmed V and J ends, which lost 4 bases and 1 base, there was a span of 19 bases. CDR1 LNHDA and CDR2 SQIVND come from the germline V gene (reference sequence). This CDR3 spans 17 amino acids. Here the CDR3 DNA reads TGTGCCAGTAGTACCCCGGGACACCCTGTATCGAACACTGAAGCTTTCTTT. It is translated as CASSTPGHPVSNTEAFF.

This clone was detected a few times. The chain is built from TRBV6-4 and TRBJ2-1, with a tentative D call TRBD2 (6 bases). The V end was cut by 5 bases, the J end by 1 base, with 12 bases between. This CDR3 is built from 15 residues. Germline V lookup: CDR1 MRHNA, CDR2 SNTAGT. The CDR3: CASSPIAESYNEQFF. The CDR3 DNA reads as TGTGCCAGCAGTCCAATAGCGGAATCCTACAATGAGCAGTTCTTC.

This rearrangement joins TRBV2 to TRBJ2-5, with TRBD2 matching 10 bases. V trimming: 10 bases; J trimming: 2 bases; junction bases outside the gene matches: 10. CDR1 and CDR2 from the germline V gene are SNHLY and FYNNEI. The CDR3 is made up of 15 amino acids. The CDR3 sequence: CATLDPAGGQETQYF. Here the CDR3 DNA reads TGTGCCACTTTAGACCCAGCGGGAGGGCAAGAGACCCAGTACTTC.

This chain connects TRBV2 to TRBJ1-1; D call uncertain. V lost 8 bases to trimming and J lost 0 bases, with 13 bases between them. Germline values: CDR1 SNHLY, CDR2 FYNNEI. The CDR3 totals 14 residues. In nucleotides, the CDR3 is TGTGCCAGCGACGGACTTTTCATGAACACTGAAGCTTTCTTT. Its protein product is CASDGLFMNTEAFF.

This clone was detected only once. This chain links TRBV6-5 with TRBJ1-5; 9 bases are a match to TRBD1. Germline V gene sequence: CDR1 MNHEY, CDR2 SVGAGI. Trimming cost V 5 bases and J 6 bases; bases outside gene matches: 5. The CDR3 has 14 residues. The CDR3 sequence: CASSGTGRSQPQHF. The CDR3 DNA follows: TGTGCCAGCAGTGGGACAGGGCGAAGTCAGCCCCAGCATTTT.

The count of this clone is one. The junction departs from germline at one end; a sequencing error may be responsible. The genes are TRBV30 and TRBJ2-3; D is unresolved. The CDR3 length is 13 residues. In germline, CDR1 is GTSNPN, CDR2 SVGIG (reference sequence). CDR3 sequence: CAWNEVSTDTQYF. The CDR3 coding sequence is TGTGCGTGGAACGAGGTTAGCACAGATACGCAGTATTTT.

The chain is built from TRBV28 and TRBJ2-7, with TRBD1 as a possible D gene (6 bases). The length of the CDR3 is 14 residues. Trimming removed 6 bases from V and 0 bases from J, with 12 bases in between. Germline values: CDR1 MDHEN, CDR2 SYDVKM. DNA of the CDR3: TGTGCCAGCAGACTTACAGGGTCCTCCTACGAGCAGTACTTC. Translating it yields CASRLTGSSYEQYF.

DNA for the CDR3: TGTGCCAGTAGCGGGTTTTACAATGAGCAGTTCTTC. This encodes CASSGFYNEQFF. This chain connects TRBV27 to TRBJ2-1; 7 bases are shared with TRBD2. J lost 4 bases, V lost 9 bases, and 3 bases had no gene match. Germline lookup yields CDR1 MNHEY and CDR2 SMNVEV (reference sequence). There are 12 residues in the CDR3.

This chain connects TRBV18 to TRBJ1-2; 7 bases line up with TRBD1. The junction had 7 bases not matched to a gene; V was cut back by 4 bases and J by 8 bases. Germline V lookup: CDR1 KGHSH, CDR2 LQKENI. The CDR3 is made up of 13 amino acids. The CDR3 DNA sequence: TGTGCCAGCTCACTAACGGACAGGACAGGCTACACCTTC. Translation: CASSLTDRTGYTF.

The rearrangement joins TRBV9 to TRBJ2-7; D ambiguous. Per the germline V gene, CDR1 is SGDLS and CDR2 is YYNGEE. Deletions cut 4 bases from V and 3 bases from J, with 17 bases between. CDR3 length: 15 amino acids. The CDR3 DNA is TGTGCCAGCAGCCCCTACACAGACATGAACTACGAGCAGTACTTC. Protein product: CASSPYTDMNYEQYF.

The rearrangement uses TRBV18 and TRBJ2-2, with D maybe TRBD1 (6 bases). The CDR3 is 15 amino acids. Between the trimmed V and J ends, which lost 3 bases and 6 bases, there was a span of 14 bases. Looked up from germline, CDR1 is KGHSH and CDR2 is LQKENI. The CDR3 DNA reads TGTGCCAGCTCACCCCCCGGACAGACGCCCGGGGAGCTGTTTTTT. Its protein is CASSPPGQTPGELFF. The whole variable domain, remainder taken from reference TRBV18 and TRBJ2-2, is NAGVMQNPRHLVRRRGQEARLRCSPMKGHSHVYWYRQLPEEGLKFMVYLQKENIIDESGMPKERFSAEFPKEGPSILRIQQVVRGDSAAYFCASSPPGQTPGELFFGEGSRLTVL.

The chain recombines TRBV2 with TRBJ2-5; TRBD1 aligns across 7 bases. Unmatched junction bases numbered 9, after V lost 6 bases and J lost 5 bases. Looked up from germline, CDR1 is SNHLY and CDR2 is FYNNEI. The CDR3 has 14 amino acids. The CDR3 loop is CASSNRGLGETQYF. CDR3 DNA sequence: TGTGCCAGCAGCAACAGGGGTTTAGGGGAGACCCAGTACTTC.

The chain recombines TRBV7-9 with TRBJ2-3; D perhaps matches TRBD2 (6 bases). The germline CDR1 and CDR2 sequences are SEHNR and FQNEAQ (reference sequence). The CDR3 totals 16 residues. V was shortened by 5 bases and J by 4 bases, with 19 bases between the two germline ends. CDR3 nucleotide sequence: TGTGCCAGCAGCAATGTGGGGACGGGACTCTCAGATACGCAGTATTTT. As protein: CASSNVGTGLSDTQYF.

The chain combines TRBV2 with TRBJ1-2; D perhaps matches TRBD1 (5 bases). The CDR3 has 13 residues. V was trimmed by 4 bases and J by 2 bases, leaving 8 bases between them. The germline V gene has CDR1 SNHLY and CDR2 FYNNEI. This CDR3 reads CASSARTNYGYTF. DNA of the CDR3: TGTGCCAGCAGTGCTAGGACAAACTATGGCTACACCTTC.

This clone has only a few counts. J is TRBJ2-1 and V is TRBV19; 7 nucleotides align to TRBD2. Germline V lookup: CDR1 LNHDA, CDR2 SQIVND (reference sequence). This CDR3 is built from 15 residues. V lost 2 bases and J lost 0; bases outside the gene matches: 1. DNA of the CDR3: TGTGCCAGTAGTATACCGGGAGGCTCCTACAATGAGCAGTTCTTC. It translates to CASSIPGGSYNEQFF. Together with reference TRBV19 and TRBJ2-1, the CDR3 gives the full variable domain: DGGITQSPKYLFRKEGQNVTLSCEQNLNHDAMYWYRQDPGQGLRLIYYSQIVNDFQKGDIAEGYSVSREKKESFPLTVTSAQKNPTAFYLCASSIPGGSYNEQFFGPGTRLTVL.

For the CDR3, the DNA is TGCGCCAGCAGCCCTATGGACAGGGGGGTGTCTAATGAAAAACTGTTTTTT. As protein: CASSPMDRGVSNEKLFF. The rearrangement uses TRBV4-3 and TRBJ1-4; 10 bases fit TRBD1. The CDR3 totals 17 residues. Germline V gene data show CDR1 as LGHNA and CDR2 as YSLEER. J lost 3 bases, V lost 4 bases, and 8 bases had no gene match.

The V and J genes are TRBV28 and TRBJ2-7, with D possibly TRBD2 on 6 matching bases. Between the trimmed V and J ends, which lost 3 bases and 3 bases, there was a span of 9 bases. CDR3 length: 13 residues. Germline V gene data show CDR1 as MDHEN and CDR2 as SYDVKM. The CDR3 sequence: CASSFGGFYEQYF. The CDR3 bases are TGTGCCAGCAGTTTTGGGGGGTTCTACGAGCAGTACTTC.

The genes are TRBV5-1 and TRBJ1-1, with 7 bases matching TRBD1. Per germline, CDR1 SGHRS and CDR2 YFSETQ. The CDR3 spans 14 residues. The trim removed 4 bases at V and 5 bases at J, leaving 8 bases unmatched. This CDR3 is CASSSSTGWTEAFF. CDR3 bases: TGCGCCAGCAGCAGTTCGACAGGGTGGACTGAAGCTTTCTTT.

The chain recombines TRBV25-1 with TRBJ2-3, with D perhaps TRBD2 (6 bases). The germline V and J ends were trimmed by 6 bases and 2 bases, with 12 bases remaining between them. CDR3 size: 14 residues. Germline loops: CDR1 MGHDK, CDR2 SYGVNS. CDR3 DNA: TGTGCCAGCAGAGGTCGGGAGACCACAGATACGCAGTATTTT. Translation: CASRGRETTDTQYF.

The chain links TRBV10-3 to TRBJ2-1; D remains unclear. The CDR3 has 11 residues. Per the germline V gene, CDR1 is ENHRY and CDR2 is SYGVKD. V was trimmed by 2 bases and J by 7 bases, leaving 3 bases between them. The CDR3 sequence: CAISELNEQFF. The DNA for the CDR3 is TGTGCCATCAGTGAGCTAAATGAGCAGTTCTTC.

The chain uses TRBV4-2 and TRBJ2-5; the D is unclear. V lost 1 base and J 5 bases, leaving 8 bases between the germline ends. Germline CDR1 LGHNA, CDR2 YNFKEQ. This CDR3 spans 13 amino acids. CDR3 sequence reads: CASSQGSWETQYF. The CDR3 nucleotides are TGTGCCAGCAGCCAAGGGAGTTGGGAGACCCAGTACTTC.

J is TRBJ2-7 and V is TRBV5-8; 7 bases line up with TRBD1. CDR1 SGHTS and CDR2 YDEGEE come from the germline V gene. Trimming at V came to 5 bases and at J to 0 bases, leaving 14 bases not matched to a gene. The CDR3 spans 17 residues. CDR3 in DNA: TGTGCCAGCAGAAGATCCGGCCGGACAGGAAGCTCCTACGAGCAGTACTTC. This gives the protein CASRRSGRTGSSYEQYF.

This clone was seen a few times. The DNA of the CDR3 is TGTGCCAGCAGTGACTCGGGACAGGGATACAATGAGCAGTTCTTC. It codes for CASSDSGQGYNEQFF. The chain combines TRBV6-4 with TRBJ2-1, with 9 bases aligning to TRBD1. Germline trimming cut 0 bases from V and 4 bases from J; bases unmatched to any gene: 1. The CDR3 sequence is 15 residues long. Germline CDR1 and CDR2: MRHNA and SNTAGT.

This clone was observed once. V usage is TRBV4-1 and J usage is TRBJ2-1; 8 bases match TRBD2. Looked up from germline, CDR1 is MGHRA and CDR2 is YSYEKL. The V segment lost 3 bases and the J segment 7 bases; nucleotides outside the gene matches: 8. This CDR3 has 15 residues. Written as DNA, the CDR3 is TGCGCCAGCAGCCATCCGGGAGGGGGTCGGAATGAGCAGTTCTTC. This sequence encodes CASSHPGGGRNEQFF.

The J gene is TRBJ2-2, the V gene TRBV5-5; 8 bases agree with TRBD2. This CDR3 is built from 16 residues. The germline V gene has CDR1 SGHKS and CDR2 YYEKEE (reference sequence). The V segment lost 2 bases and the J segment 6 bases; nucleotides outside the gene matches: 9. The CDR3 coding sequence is TGTGCCAGCAGCTTCCAGCGGGAGAGTTTGTCCGGGGAGCTGTTTTTT. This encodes CASSFQRESLSGELFF.

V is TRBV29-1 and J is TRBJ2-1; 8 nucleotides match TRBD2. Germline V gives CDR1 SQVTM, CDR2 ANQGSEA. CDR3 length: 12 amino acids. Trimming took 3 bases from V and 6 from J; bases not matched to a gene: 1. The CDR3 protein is CSVDAGGNEQFF. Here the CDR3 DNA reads TGCAGCGTTGACGCGGGAGGCAATGAGCAGTTCTTC.

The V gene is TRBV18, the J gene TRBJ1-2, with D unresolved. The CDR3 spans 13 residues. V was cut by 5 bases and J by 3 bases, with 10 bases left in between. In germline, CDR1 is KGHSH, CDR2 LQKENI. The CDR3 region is CASSREGDYGYTF. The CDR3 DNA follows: TGTGCCAGCTCAAGGGAGGGCGACTATGGCTACACCTTC.

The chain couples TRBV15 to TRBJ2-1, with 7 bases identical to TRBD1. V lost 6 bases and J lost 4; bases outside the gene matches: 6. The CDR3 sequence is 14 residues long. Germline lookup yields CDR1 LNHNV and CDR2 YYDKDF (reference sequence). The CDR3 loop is CATRSGTVYNEQFF. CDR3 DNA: TGTGCCACCAGGTCCGGGACAGTATACAATGAGCAGTTCTTC.

DNA for the CDR3: TGCGCCAGCAGCTCAGGGACTAGCGGATATTCCTACAATGAGCAGTTCTTC. Translated: CASSSGTSGYSYNEQFF. The chain joins TRBV5-1 to TRBJ2-1; 11 nucleotides match TRBD2. The CDR3 totals 17 residues. With 3 bases clipped from V and 1 base from J, the junction kept 6 bases outside the gene matches. Germline lookup yields CDR1 SGHRS and CDR2 YFSETQ.

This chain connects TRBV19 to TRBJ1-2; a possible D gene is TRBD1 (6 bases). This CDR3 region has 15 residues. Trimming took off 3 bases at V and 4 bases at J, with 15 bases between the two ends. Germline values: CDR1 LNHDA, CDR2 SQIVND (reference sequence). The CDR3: CASSIQGGVPYGYTF. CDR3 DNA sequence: TGTGCCAGTAGTATTCAAGGGGGAGTACCCTATGGCTACACCTTC.